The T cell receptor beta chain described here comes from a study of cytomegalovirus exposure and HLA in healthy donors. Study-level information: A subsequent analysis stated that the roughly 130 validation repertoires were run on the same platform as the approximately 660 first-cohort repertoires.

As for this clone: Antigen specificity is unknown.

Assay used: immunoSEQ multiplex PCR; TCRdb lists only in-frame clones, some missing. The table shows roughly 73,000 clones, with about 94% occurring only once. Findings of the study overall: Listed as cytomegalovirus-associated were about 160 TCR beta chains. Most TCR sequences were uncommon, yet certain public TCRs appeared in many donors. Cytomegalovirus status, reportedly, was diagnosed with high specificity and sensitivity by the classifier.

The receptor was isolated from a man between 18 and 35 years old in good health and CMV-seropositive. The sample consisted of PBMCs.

The CDR3 nucleotides are TGTGCCAGCAGCCAGGGTGGGACAGGGGGCCGGGAGACCCAGTACTTC. It encodes CASSQGGTGGRETQYF. The chain carries TRBV4-2 and TRBJ2-5; 12 bases fit TRBD1. The CDR3 contains 16 residues. V lost 3 bases and J lost 5; bases outside the gene matches: 7. In germline, CDR1 is LGHNA, CDR2 YNFKEQ.